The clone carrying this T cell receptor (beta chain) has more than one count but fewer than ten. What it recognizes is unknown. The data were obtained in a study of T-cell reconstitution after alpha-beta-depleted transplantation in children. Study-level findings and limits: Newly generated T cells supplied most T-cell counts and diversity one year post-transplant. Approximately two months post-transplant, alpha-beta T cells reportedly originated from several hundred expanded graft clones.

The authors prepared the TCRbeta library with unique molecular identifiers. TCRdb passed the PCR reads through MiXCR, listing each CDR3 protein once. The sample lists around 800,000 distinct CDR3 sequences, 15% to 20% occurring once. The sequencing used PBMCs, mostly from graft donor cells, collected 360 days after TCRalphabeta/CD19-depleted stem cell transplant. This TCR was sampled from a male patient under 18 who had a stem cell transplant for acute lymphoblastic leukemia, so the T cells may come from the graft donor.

The CDR3 DNA reads TGTGCCAGCAGTTTACTACAGGGGTCAGATACGCAGTATTTT. It encodes CASSLLQGSDTQYF. The V and J genes are TRBV27 and TRBJ2-3, with TRBD1 matching over 7 bases. Germline values: CDR1 MNHEY, CDR2 SMNVEV (reference sequence). With 2 bases clipped from V and 4 bases from J, the junction kept 3 bases outside the gene matches. This CDR3 is built from 14 residues.